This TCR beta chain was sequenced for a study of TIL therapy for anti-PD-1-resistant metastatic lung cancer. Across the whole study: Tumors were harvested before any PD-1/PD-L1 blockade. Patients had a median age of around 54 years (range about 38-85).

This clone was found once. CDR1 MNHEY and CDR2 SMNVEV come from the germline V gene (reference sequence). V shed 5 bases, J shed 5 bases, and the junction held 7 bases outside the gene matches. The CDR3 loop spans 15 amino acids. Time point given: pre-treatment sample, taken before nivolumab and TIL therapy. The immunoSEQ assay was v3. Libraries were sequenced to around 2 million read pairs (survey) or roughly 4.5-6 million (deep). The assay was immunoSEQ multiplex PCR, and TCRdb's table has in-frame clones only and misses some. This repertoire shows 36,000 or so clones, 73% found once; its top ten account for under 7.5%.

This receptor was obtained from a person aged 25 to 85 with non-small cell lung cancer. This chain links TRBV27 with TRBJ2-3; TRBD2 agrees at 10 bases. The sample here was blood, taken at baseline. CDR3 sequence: CASSPLAGVRDTQYF. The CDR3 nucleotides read TGTGCCAGCAGTCCGCTAGCGGGAGTGCGAGATACGCAGTATTTT.